This TCR beta chain was obtained from a study of regulatory T cells in long-lasting Graves disease (dated by TCRdb to about 2021). About the full investigation: Persistent Graves' disease was defined as persistently positive TSH receptor autoantibodies together with antithyroid drug treatment for over 5 years. The study was conducted in China and was registered as a clinical trial. Persistent Graves' disease patients in the clinical cohort had taken antithyroid drugs for 9.5 to 13 years on average. This study used TCR sequencing and RNA sequencing of peripheral blood to compare persistent Graves' disease patients against newly diagnosed Graves' disease patients. A total of around 35 samples underwent TCR sequencing: about 13 from persistent and roughly 20 from newly diagnosed Graves' disease patients.

Sequences ENHRY (CDR1) and SYGVKD (CDR2) are obtained from the germline V gene. The CDR3 runs 13 residues from the cysteine to the phenylalanine. Solely the CDR3 DNA is kept, with 39 bases framed from the first base. V is cut by 10 bases and J by 4 bases, and the space between the germline ends is 16 bases. The time point tag for this specimen amounts to: persistent/refractory GD, antithyroid drugs over 5 years with positive TRAb. RNA was extracted from PBMCs in TRIzol for both TCR sequencing and RNA sequencing. The diagnosis of Graves' disease was made according to American Thyroid Association guidelines. Patients for the study were recruited at an endocrinology department in Xi'an, China. From each patient, approximately 10 milliliters of peripheral blood was collected into an EDTA anticoagulant tube. Ficoll Paque Plus density gradient separation was used to isolate PBMCs, and no further T cell sorting was performed. RNA quality was checked with an Agilent 2100 Bioanalyzer and agarose gel, and concentration with a NanoDrop 2000.

Results and caveats for the whole study, not just this receptor: Only peripheral blood was studied, because thyroid tissue, the primary lesion, was inaccessible. TRBV28, TRBJ1-2 and TRBJ2-5 were preferentially used in persistent disease, while TRBV20-1 and TRBJ2-1 were favored in newly diagnosed disease. As a limitation, the authors acknowledged that the small sample size may reduce accuracy. Only the TCR beta chain was sequenced and analyzed. Persistent Graves' disease patients showed lower TCR Shannon entropy and fewer highly expanded clones than newly diagnosed patients, suggesting clonal expansion. More public clonotypes were shared among persistent patients (roughly 2,700) than among newly diagnosed patients (roughly 1,000).

Only a few counts were recorded for this clonotype. The antigen it recognizes is unknown. Qualities for individual bases were not recorded, and no much larger clone is one base off. The library was generated by multiplex PCR. The instrument given in TCRdb is Illumina HiSeq 4000. TCR beta libraries were built with iRepertoire HTBI primers and Arm-PCR amplification of CDR3 regions. Before sequencing, the PCR products underwent gel purification. From the authors' description of their analysis: Gene usage analysis of CDR3 amino acid clonotypes used the approximately 62 TRBV and 14 to 15 TRBJ segments found across samples. COPE and FqMerger were used to merge the filtered high-quality paired reads into contigs. Contigs were aligned with BLAST to IMGT TRBV, TRBD and TRBJ reference genes, and CDR3 was defined per IMGT. Highly expanded clones were defined as clonotypes with a frequency above 0.1%. Shannon entropy was used to measure repertoire diversity, and the Gini coefficient was used to measure V-J evenness. A clonotype was considered public if more than one individual shared it. TCRdb trimmed public reads at Q25 via fastp, called clones via MiXCR and kept in-frame beta chains. Each entry is one CDR3 protein sequence, shown with its most common DNA and genes. These V and J calls are TCRdb output, not the study's own analysis. Within this sample are roughly 400,000 distinct CDR3 sequences, with around 21% of them counted one time only. The leading ten clones occupy around 21% of the sample.

Recombination linked TRBV10-3 to TRBJ2-5; the best D guess is TRBD2, with 6 bases matching. The clonotype comes from a female donor with Graves disease. The source was peripheral blood mononuclear cells (PBMCs), collected when the disease was refractory, from a patient treated with antithyroid drugs. The base sequence is TGTGCCACCCGTCCGGGGGTGGGAGAGACCCAGTACTTC. Its translation reads: CATRPGVGETQYF.